Sequencing of this T cell receptor beta chain was carried out in a study of beta chain features in type 1 diabetes. Whole-study context: In all, some 100 million sorted cells from all samples were analyzed.

Every donor had blood drawn once into heparin, 90 to 150 mL on average. This CDR3 is built from 15 residues. Between the trimmed V and J ends, which lost 1 base and 1 base, there was a span of 9 bases. Germline V gene sequence: CDR1 SGHDT, CDR2 YYEEEE. The investigators reverse transcribed all of the isolated RNA, so they sequenced expressed TCRB transcripts. The repertoire was sequenced with immunoSEQ multiplex PCR; TCRdb's copy has only in-frame clones and lacks some. The sample lists 500,000 to 650,000 clones; about an eighth were seen once. Study findings and constraints: Sequencing the cDNA could make cells with high TCR expression show up more than they should. Type 1 diabetes patients had moderately but significantly shorter TCRB CDR3s in all four CD4+ subsets.

This clone was found a few times. The target antigen is unknown. This rearrangement joins TRBV5-6 to TRBJ1-5; D is uncertain. Sequencing was performed on naive CD4+ T cells from blood. The receptor was derived from a man aged 25 to 40 with type 1 diabetes. Here the CDR3 DNA reads TGTGCCAGCAGCTTGAACGGGCCCAGCAATCAGCCCCAGCATTTT. Translation: CASSLNGPSNQPQHF.